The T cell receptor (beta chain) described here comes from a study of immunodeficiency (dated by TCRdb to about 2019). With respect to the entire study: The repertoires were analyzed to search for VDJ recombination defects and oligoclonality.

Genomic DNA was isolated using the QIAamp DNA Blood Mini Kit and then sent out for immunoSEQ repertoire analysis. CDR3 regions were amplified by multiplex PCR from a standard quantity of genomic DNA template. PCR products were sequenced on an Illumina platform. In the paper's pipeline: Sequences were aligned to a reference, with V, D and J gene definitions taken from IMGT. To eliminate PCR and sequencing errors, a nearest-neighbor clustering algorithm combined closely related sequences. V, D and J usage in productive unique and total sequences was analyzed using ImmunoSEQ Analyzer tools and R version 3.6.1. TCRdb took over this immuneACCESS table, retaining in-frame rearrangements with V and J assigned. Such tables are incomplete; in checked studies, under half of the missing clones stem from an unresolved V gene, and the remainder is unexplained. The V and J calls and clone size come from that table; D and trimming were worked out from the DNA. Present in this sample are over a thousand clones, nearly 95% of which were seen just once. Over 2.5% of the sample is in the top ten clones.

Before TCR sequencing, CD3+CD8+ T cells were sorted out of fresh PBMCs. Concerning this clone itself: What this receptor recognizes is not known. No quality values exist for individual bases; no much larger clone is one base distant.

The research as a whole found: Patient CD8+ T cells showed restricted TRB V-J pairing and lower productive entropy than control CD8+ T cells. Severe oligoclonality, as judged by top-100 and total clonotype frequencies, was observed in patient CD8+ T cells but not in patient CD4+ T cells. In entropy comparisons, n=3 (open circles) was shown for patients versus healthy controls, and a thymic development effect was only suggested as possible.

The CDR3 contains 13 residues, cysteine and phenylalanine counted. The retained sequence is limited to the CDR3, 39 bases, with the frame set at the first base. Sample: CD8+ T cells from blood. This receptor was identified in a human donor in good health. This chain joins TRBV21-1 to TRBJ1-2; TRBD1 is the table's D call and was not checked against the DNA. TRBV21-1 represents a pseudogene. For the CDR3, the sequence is CASLFPGDYGYTF. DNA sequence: TGTGCCAGCCTTTTCCCAGGGGACTATGGCTACACCTTC.